The entry below gives a single T cell receptor beta chain sequence along with its context. The authors' processing: Estimation of nucleated cell counts relied on the amplification of reference gene primers. The data were produced by immunoSEQ multiplex PCR, yet TCRdb's version contains in-frame clones alone and is incomplete. The V and J calls and clone size come from that table; D and trimming were worked out from the DNA. The table lists 190,000 or so clones, approximately 90% of them singletons. The data belong to a study of blood T cell repertoires in COVID-19. Study-wide background: From T cells, B-cell-depleted T cells, or PBMCs came the material, which was cDNA or gDNA.

From germline, CDR1 is MNHEY and CDR2 SMNVEV (reference sequence). Trimming at V came to 2 bases and at J to 7 bases, leaving 7 bases not matched to a gene. This CDR3 spans 15 amino acids. This receptor was taken from a woman aged 25 to 39 with active or convalescent COVID-19. This chain connects TRBV27 to TRBJ1-5; the match to TRBD1 covers 8 bases. Sequenced input: peripheral blood. CDR3 sequence (DNA): TGTGCCAGCAGTTTAGGGACAGGCTGGGGGCAGCCCCAGCATTTT. Translated: CASSLGTGWGQPQHF.